The 9 T cell receptor beta chains in this list originate from one sample, sequenced in a study of T-cell memory formation after mild COVID-19. TCRdb analysed the 5' RACE reads with MiXCR anew, one entry per CDR3 protein. The sample consists of approximately 450,000 distinct CDR3 sequences, 15% to 20% of them appearing once. The specimen was PBMCs or a T cell subset sorted from them (not recorded which). The receptors here all came from an adult woman who had mild COVID-19 (a few samples of this study predate the infection). Cell type and time point are not known.

The rearrangement joins TRBV12-3 or TRBV12-4 to TRBJ2-1; 8 bases fit TRBD2. The V and J ends lost 3 bases and 7 bases, in that order; junction bases with no gene match: 5. This CDR3 spans 14 amino acids. The CDR3 sequence is CASSLPGLVNEQFF. DNA of the CDR3: TGTGCCAGCAGTTTGCCGGGACTAGTAAATGAGCAGTTCTTC.

This clonotype appeared a few times. The J gene is TRBJ2-2, the V gene TRBV15; possible D gene TRBD2, 6 bases. V lost 4 bases and J lost 3, with 15 bases in between. Per the germline V gene, CDR1 is LNHNV and CDR2 is YYDKDF (reference sequence). The CDR3 contains 16 residues. The CDR3: CATSNWEAVDTGELFF. CDR3 nucleotides: TGTGCCACCAGCAATTGGGAGGCGGTGGACACCGGGGAGCTGTTTTTT.

A few counts support this clonotype. V gene TRBV7-3 combines with J gene TRBJ2-5; the D is unclear. CDR1 and CDR2 from the germline V gene are SGHTA and FQGTGA. Trimming took 2 bases from V and 6 from J, leaving 10 bases between them. The CDR3 has 13 amino acids. This chain's CDR3 is CASSLDNTKTQYF. CDR3 coding DNA: TGTGCCAGCAGCTTAGATAACACGAAGACCCAGTACTTC.

This clonotype was observed a few times. This chain links TRBV6-5 with TRBJ2-1, with no clear D. The CDR3 loop spans 14 amino acids. The V end lost 4 bases, the J end lost 6 bases, and 13 bases lay between the germline ends. Germline V CDR1 and CDR2: MNHEY, SVGAGI. The CDR3 DNA reads TGTGCCAGCAGTTTGCTACCCCGCCCCAATGAGCAGTTCTTC. Amino acid sequence: CASSLLPRPNEQFF.

This clonotype was picked up a small number of times. The chain has TRBV9 and TRBJ2-5; D is undetermined. Germline V lookup: CDR1 SGDLS, CDR2 YYNGEE. The V end lost 1 base, the J end lost 2 bases, and 9 bases lay between the germline ends. The CDR3 sequence is 14 residues long. CDR3 DNA: TGTGCCAGCAGCGTAACCTCCCGGCAAGAGACCCAGTACTTC. This codes for CASSVTSRQETQYF.

CDR3 loop: CASTPQGGNQPQHF. DNA for the CDR3: TGTGCCAGCACCCCACAGGGAGGCAATCAGCCCCAGCATTTT. The rearrangement joins TRBV12-3 or TRBV12-4 to TRBJ1-5; D perhaps matches TRBD1 (6 bases). The germline V and J ends were trimmed by 7 bases and 2 bases, with 12 bases remaining between them. This CDR3 region has 14 residues.

This clonotype occurred many times. The chain carries TRBV7-9 and TRBJ2-4; TRBD2 is a possible D gene (7 bases). Per the germline V gene, CDR1 is SEHNR and CDR2 is FQNEAQ (reference sequence). Between the trimmed V and J ends, which lost 1 base and 0 bases, there was a span of 13 bases. CDR3 size: 17 residues. CDR3 loop: CASSLEGGLLAKNIQYF. The CDR3 DNA reads TGTGCCAGCAGCTTAGAGGGGGGGTTACTAGCCAAAAACATTCAGTACTTC.

The gene calls are TRBV5-1 and TRBJ2-7; 11 bases fit TRBD1. J gave up 1 base and V 4 bases, and 4 bases lay outside the gene matches. Germline V CDR1 and CDR2: SGHRS, YFSETQ. This CDR3 region has 15 residues. The CDR3 loop is CASSIGQGASYEQYF. CDR3 nucleotide sequence: TGCGCCAGCAGCATTGGACAGGGGGCATCCTACGAGCAGTACTTC.

Many counts were recorded for this clonotype. The chain joins TRBV4-2 to TRBJ1-2; no clear D gene. The germline V and J ends were trimmed by 4 bases and 5 bases, with 11 bases remaining between them. Per germline, CDR1 LGHNA and CDR2 YNFKEQ. The CDR3 has 13 amino acids. This CDR3 reads CASSPPMGYGYTF. In nucleotides, the CDR3 is TGTGCCAGCAGCCCCCCCATGGGTTATGGCTACACCTTC.